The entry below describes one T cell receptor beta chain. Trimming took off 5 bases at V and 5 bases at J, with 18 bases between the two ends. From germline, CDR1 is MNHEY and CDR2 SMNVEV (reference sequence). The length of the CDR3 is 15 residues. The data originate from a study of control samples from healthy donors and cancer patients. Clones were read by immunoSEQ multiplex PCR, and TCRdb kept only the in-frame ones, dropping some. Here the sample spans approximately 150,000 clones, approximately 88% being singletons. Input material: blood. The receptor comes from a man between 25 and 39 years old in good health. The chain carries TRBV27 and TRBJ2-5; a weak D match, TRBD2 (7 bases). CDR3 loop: CASSLSRGALETQYF. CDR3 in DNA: TGTGCCAGCAGTCTTTCACGGGGGGCTTTGGAGACCCAGTACTTC.